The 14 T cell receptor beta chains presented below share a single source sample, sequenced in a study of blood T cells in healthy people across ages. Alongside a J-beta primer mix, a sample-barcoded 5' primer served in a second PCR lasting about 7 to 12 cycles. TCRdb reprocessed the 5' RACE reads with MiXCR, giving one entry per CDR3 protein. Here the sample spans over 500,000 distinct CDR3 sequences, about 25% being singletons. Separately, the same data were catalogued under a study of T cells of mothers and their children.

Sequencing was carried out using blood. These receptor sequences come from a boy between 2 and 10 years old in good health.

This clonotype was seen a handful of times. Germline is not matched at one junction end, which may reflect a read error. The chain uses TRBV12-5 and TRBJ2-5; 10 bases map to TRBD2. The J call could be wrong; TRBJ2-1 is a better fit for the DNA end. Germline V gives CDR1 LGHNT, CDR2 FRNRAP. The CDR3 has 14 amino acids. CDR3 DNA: TGTGCTAGCGGTTTGGAGGGGACTAGCGCTGAGCAGTTCTTC. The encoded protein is CASGLEGTSAEQFF.

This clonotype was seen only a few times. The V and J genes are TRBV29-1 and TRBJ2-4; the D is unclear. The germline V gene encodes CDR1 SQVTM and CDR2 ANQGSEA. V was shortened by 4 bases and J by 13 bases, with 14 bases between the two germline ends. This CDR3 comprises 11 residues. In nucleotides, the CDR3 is TGCAGCGTTGTGGTGTTTAGGGTCCAGTACTTC. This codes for CSVVVFRVQYF.

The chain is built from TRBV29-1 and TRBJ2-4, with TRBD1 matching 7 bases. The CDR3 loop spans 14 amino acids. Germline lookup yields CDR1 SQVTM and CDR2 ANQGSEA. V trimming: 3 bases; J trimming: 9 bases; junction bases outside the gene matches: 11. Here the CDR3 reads CSVEDDRVVSIQYF. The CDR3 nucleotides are TGCAGCGTTGAGGATGACAGGGTGGTCAGCATTCAGTACTTC.

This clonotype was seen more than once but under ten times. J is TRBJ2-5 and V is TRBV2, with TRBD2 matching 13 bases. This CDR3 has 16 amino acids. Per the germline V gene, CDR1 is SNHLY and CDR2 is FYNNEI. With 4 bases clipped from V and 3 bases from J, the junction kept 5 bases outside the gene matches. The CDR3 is CASSATSGGAKETQYF. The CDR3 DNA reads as TGTGCCAGCAGTGCTACTAGCGGGGGGGCGAAAGAGACCCAGTACTTC.

CDR3 amino acids: CARSGTGGIEQFF. The CDR3 DNA is TGTGCCCGCTCCGGGACAGGGGGCATCGAGCAGTTCTTC. The chain carries TRBV30 and TRBJ2-1; 12 bases align to TRBD1. Germline trimming cut 8 bases from V and 10 bases from J; bases unmatched to any gene: 9. Germline values: CDR1 GTSNPN, CDR2 SVGIG (reference sequence). The CDR3 spans 13 residues.

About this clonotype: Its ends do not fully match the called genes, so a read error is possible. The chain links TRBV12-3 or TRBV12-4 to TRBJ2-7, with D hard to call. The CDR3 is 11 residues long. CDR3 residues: CASTLKYEQYF. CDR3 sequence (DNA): TGTGCCAGCACTTTAAAGTACGAGCAGTACTTC.

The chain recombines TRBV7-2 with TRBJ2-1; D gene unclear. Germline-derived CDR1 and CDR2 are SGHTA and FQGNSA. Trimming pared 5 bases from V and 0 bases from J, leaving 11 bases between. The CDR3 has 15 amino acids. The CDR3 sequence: CASSPLAFSYNEQFF. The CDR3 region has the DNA TGTGCCAGCAGCCCTTTAGCTTTCTCCTACAATGAGCAGTTCTTC.

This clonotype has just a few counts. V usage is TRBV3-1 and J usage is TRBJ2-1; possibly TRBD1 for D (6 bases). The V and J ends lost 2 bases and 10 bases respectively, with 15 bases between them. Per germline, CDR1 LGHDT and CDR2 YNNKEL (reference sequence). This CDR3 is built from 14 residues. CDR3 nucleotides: TGTGCCAGCAGCCAACCAGGGGCACTGGGGGAGCAGTTCTTC. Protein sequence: CASSQPGALGEQFF.

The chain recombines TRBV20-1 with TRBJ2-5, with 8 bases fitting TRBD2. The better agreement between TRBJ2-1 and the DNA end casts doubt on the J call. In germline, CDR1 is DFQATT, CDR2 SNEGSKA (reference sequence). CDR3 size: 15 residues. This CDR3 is CSARDLRRGDHEQFF. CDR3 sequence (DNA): TGCAGTGCTAGAGATCTTCGGCGGGGGGACCATGAGCAGTTCTTC.

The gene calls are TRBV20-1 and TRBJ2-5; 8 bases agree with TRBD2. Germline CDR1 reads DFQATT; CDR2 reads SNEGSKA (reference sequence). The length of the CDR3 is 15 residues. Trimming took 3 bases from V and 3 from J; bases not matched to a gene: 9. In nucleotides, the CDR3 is TGCAGTGCTAGGGGTTCCGGGGGGGTTGAAGAGACCCAGTACTTC. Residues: CSARGSGGVEETQYF.

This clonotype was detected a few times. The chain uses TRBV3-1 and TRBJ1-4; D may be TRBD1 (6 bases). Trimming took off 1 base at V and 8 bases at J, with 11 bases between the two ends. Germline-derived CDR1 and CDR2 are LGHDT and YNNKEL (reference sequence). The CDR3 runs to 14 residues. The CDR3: CASSQAGVGEKLFF. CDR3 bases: TGTGCCAGCAGCCAAGCAGGGGTGGGGGAAAAACTGTTTTTT.

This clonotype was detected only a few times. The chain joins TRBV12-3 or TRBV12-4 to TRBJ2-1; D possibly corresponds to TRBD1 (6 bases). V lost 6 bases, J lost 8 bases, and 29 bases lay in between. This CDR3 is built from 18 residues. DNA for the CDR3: TGTGCCAGCAGCCCTGGATTAAGGGGGACCGTCCCTTTCTATGAGCAGTTCTTC. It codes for CASSPGLRGTVPFYEQFF.

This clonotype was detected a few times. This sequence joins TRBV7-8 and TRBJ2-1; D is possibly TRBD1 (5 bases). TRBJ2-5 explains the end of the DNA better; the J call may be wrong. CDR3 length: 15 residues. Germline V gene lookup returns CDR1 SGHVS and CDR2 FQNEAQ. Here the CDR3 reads CASSLGVGPRETQYF. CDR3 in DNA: TGTGCCAGCAGCTTAGGAGTGGGGCCCCGAGAGACCCAGTACTTC.

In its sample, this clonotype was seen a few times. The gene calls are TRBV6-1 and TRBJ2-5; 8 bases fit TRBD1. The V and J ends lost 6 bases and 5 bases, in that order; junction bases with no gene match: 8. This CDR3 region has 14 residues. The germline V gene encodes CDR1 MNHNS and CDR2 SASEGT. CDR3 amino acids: CASRPLRDRETQYF. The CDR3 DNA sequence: TGTGCCAGCAGACCTCTCCGGGACAGGGAGACCCAGTACTTC.